This TCR beta chain was identified during a study of early T cells in non-severe SARS-CoV-2 infection. The wider study: Unsorted whole blood bulk RNA was sequenced, with unpaired chains.

With 10 bases removed from V and 1 base from J, the gap between germline ends came to 16 bases. CDR1 is LNHDA and CDR2 is SQIVND in the germline V gene (reference sequence). The CDR3 is 14 residues long. On this clonotype: The antigen is not known.

Separate cDNA molecules each had unique molecular identifiers attached to them. TCRdb reprocessed the 5' RACE reads via MiXCR and lists one record per CDR3 protein. This repertoire shows approximately 110,000 distinct CDR3 sequences, 14% to 15% found once; its top ten account for 21%. Study outcomes and limitations: VDJdb matching, biased toward anti-spike CD8 responses, missed private and CD4 specificities.

This receptor was identified in an adult who was a healthcare worker with PCR-confirmed SARS-CoV-2 infection or an uninfected control (not recorded which). The source material was whole blood. This chain uses TRBV19 with TRBJ2-5; TRBD1 might be the D (5 bases). The CDR3 DNA follows: TGTGCCACCAAAAAACAGGAACTCCAAGAGACCCAGTACTTC. Translation gives CATKKQELQETQYF.